A selection of T cell receptor beta chains follows, all from one sample in a study of vaccination and CD4 T cells after COVID-19. TCRdb analysed the PCR reads with MiXCR anew, one entry per CDR3 protein. This sample carries about 20,000 distinct CDR3 sequences, roughly three fifths of them seen once, and the ten largest clones take around 9%. These receptors lack a known antigen. Sequencing was carried out using CD4+ T cells from blood, cultured in vitro. Receptors were obtained from a human donor who had recovered from COVID-19. The CDR3 runs from the conserved cysteine through the conserved F or W. A D gene is named only where the DNA matches it firmly. Clone size is given for some rows only: seen once, a few or many times, or a class if the clone is expanded.

d_call | j_call | clone_size | v_call | cdr3_aa | cdr3_nt
TRBD2 | TRBJ2-7 | - | TRBV28 | CASSLWPGTSGSTKREQYF | TGTGCCAGCAGTTTATGGCCCGGGACTAGCGGTTCTACGAAACGGGAGCAGTACTTC
- | TRBJ2-3 | - | TRBV25-1 | CASSDQIQGFTQYF | TGTGCCAGCAGTGATCAAATTCAAGGTTTTACGCAGTATTTT
TRBD2 | TRBJ2-5 | - | TRBV6-1 | CASRLVGGETQYF | TGTGCCAGCAGGCTCGTGGGGGGGGAGACCCAGTACTTC
- | TRBJ1-5 | - | TRBV11-2 | CASSSGPPRGNQPQHF | TGTGCCAGCAGCTCGGGGCCTCCAAGGGGCAATCAGCCCCAGCATTTT
- | TRBJ1-5 | - | TRBV20-1 | CSAQRAYNQPQHF | TGCAGTGCTCAGCGGGCCTACAATCAGCCCCAGCATTTT
- | TRBJ1-1 | few | TRBV20-1 | CSARVYTEPANTEAFF | TGCAGTGCTAGAGTGTACACGGAGCCAGCGAACACTGAAGCTTTCTTT
- | TRBJ2-1 | - | TRBV6-5 | CASSSQVGSSYNEQFF | TGTGCCAGCAGTTCCCAGGTCGGGAGCTCCTACAATGAGCAGTTCTTC
- | TRBJ1-3 | few | TRBV7-9 | CASTIEPTGNTIYF | TGTGCCAGCACCATAGAGCCTACTGGAAACACCATATATTTT
TRBD1 | TRBJ1-2 | - | TRBV19 | CASSIEDRGLYGYTF | TGTGCCAGTAGTATAGAGGACAGGGGGCTCTATGGCTACACCTTC
- | TRBJ2-7 | - | TRBV2 | CASSAGLPEQYF | TGTGCCAGCAGTGCAGGACTGCCTGAGCAGTACTTC
- | TRBJ1-5 | - | TRBV19 | CASISDGNSNQPQHF | TGTGCCAGTATTTCGGACGGTAATAGCAATCAGCCCCAGCATTTT
TRBD1 | TRBJ1-2 | once | TRBV4-1 | CASSQDYRGLGYGYTF | TGCGCCAGCAGCCAAGATTACAGGGGGCTGGGCTATGGCTACACCTTC
TRBD1 | TRBJ1-5 | - | TRBV28 | CASRIRDRFSNQPQHF | TGTGCCAGCAGGATCCGGGACAGATTTAGCAATCAGCCCCAGCATTTT
TRBD2 | TRBJ2-7 | - | TRBV15 | CATSRESGGYEQYF | TGTGCCACCAGCAGAGAAAGCGGGGGATACGAGCAGTACTTC
TRBD1 | TRBJ1-2 | - | TRBV28 | CASSFHGPEKQGSGYTF | TGTGCCAGCAGTTTTCACGGACCCGAAAAACAGGGGTCTGGCTACACCTTC
- | TRBJ1-1 | - | TRBV24-1 | CATSGAGHTEAFF | TGTGCCACCAGTGGAGCAGGGCACACTGAAGCTTTCTTT
TRBD1 | TRBJ1-1 | - | TRBV7-8 | CASSAYRDRVLNTEAFF | TGTGCCAGCAGCGCATACCGGGACAGGGTCTTGAACACTGAAGCTTTCTTT
- | TRBJ1-1 | - | TRBV7-2 | CASSLLWWNTEAFF | TGTGCCAGCAGCTTACTTTGGTGGAACACTGAAGCTTTCTTT
- | TRBJ1-5 | - | TRBV5-4 | CASSLKGRDQPQHF | TGTGCCAGCAGCTTAAAGGGGCGGGATCAGCCCCAGCATTTT
TRBD1 | TRBJ2-1 | once | TRBV19 | CASSIEGLMDRTYNEQFF | TGTGCCAGTAGTATAGAAGGGCTCATGGACAGGACTTACAATGAGCAGTTCTTC
- | TRBJ2-1 | - | TRBV11-2 | CASSLGSNEQFF | TGTGCCAGCAGCTTGGGAAGCAATGAGCAGTTCTTC
- | TRBJ2-2 | - | TRBV24-1 | CATSDPGTGNTGELFF | TGTGCCACCAGTGACCCCGGGACGGGGAACACCGGGGAGCTGTTTTTT
- | TRBJ1-4 | few | TRBV19 | CASSMVGGKLFF | TGTGCCAGTAGTATGGTGGGAGGAAAACTGTTTTTT
- | TRBJ2-1 | - | TRBV5-1 | CASSLESEQFF | TGCGCCAGCAGCTTGGAGTCGGAGCAGTTCTTC
TRBD1 | TRBJ1-1 | few | TRBV20-1 | CSARDGGQPNTEAFF | TGCAGTGCTAGAGATGGGGGACAGCCGAACACTGAAGCTTTCTTT
- | TRBJ1-1 | few | TRBV7-2 | CASSSGHSLTEAFF | TGTGCCAGCAGCTCAGGACACTCACTCACTGAAGCTTTCTTT
- | TRBJ2-7 | - | TRBV20-1 | CSASQTVGGYEQYF | TGCAGTGCTAGCCAGACCGTAGGGGGCTACGAGCAGTACTTC
TRBD1 | TRBJ2-7 | few | TRBV11-3 | CASSPGGWAGDPYEQYF | TGTGCCAGCAGCCCAGGGGGCTGGGCAGGGGACCCCTACGAGCAGTACTTC
TRBD1 | TRBJ2-2 | - | TRBV7-9 | CASSRDSRSGELFF | TGTGCCAGCAGCCGGGACAGCCGGAGCGGGGAGCTGTTTTTT
- | TRBJ1-1 | - | TRBV12-3/TRBV12-4 | CASSPDGRMNTEAFF | TGTGCCAGCAGTCCCGACGGGAGGATGAACACTGAAGCTTTCTTT
- | TRBJ1-1 | once | TRBV2 | CASSEEVWTEAFF | TGTGCCAGCAGTGAAGAGGTTTGGACTGAAGCTTTCTTT
TRBD1 | TRBJ1-1 | few | TRBV20-1 | CSARDRGPTEAFF | TGCAGTGCTCGCGACAGGGGGCCCACTGAAGCTTTCTTT
- | TRBJ2-1 | - | TRBV28 | CASSSAGPYNGQFF | TGTGCCAGCAGTTCAGCGGGTCCGTACAATGGGCAGTTCTTC
- | TRBJ2-3 | few | TRBV7-9 | CASSVTQAADTQYF | TGTGCCAGCAGCGTAACACAGGCAGCAGATACGCAGTATTTT
- | TRBJ2-3 | - | TRBV4-1 | CASSPGVAPATDTQYF | TGCGCCAGCAGCCCGGGGGTAGCCCCAGCCACAGATACGCAGTATTTT
TRBD2 | TRBJ2-2 | once | TRBV27 | CASSLPRTAGDTGELFF | TGTGCCAGCAGTTTACCCAGGACAGCGGGGGACACCGGGGAGCTGTTTTTT
- | TRBJ2-1 | - | TRBV7-3 | CASSYTGDSYNEQFF | TGTGCCAGCAGCTATACGGGGGACTCCTACAATGAGCAGTTCTTC
- | TRBJ1-1 | - | TRBV11-2 | CASSLVRGEAFF | TGTGCCAGCAGCTTAGTGCGGGGTGAAGCTTTCTTT
TRBD1 | TRBJ1-1 | once | TRBV6-1 | CASRTGGERGNTEAFF | TGTGCCAGCCGCACAGGGGGCGAACGTGGGAACACTGAAGCTTTCTTT
TRBD1 | TRBJ1-1 | - | TRBV7-3 | CASSLTGGNTEAFF | TGTGCCAGCAGCTTGACAGGGGGGAACACTGAAGCTTTCTTT
TRBD1 | TRBJ2-5 | - | TRBV25-1 | CASSVPGQGPKTQYF | TGTGCCAGCAGTGTCCCGGGACAGGGGCCTAAGACCCAGTACTTC
- | TRBJ1-6 | - | TRBV30 | CACTRTAYNSPLHF | TGTGCCTGTACTAGGACAGCATATAATTCACCCCTCCACTTT
- | TRBJ1-5 | few | TRBV6-1 | CASNYLGGRPSLQPQHF | TGTGCCAGCAACTACCTAGGGGGACGTCCGTCTTTGCAGCCCCAGCATTTT
TRBD1 | TRBJ1-5 | - | TRBV20-1 | CSATPAGTGFDQPQHF | TGCAGTGCTACCCCTGCCGGGACAGGGTTCGATCAGCCCCAGCATTTT
- | TRBJ2-2 | - | TRBV11-3 | CASSSLVNPRGTGELFF | TGTGCCAGCAGCTCCCTCGTAAACCCCAGAGGGACCGGGGAGCTGTTTTTT
TRBD1 | TRBJ2-2 | few | TRBV6-1 | CASTDRWGQGTGELFF | TGTGCCAGCACTGACCGTTGGGGACAGGGGACCGGGGAGCTGTTTTTT
- | TRBJ1-2 | - | TRBV7-3 | CASSFSGFNGYTF | TGTGCCAGCAGCTTTTCAGGATTTAACGGCTACACCTTC
- | TRBJ1-1 | - | TRBV27 | CASSLRRPAGSRNTEAFF | TGTGCCAGCAGTTTGCGACGGCCGGCGGGGAGTCGGAACACTGAAGCTTTCTTT
TRBD1 | TRBJ1-1 | - | TRBV6-2/TRBV6-3 | CASSFRGGQGDTEAFF | TGTGCCAGCAGTTTCCGTGGGGGACAGGGAGACACTGAAGCTTTCTTT
- | TRBJ1-1 | - | TRBV15 | CATSRPGGAMNTEAFF | TGTGCCACCAGCAGGCCCGGGGGGGCAATGAACACTGAAGCTTTCTTT
TRBD1 | TRBJ1-1 | - | TRBV20-1 | CSARVLPGQLNTEAFF | TGCAGTGCTAGAGTTCTACCGGGACAGTTGAACACTGAAGCTTTCTTT